The source of this TCR beta chain is a study of CD8 T cells in Susac syndrome (dated by TCRdb to the late 2010s). Regarding the study in general: Among the sequenced Susac syndrome patients, more than five had clinically active disease and eight or nine were in clinical remission. At the time of blood withdrawal, Susac syndrome patients were either therapy-naive, taking corticosteroids (with some also receiving IVIg), or on IVIg alone. Repertoire sequencing was used to test whether CD8+ T cell activation and differentiation in Susac syndrome was antigen driven. The study compared CD8+ T cell repertoire clonality among 12 healthy donors, 14 Susac syndrome patients and fewer than 19 multiple sclerosis patients.

On the study overall, not on this receptor specifically: Clonal expansion was observed in Susac syndrome CD8+ repertoires, with the highest expansion in CD8+ TEMRA cells and greater expansion in clinically active than in remitting patients. The number of individuals in the TCR sequencing and HLA analysis was recognized as being relatively small. Looking at Susac-specific public clones, the researchers identified approximately 15 in the total CD8+ repertoire and a few in the CD8+ TEMRA repertoire.

Details on this clonotype: No cognate antigen has been identified for it. One base away there is no much larger clone; base qualities are not given.

Trimming leaves V shorter by 4 bases and J shorter by 2 bases, with the junction holding 4 bases beyond the gene matches. According to the germline V gene, CDR1 reads SQVTM and CDR2 reads ANQGSEA. The cysteine opens and the phenylalanine closes a CDR3 of 15 amino acids. Only the CDR3 DNA is retained, 45 bases long and in frame from the first base. RNA was extracted using the RNeasy kit, and roughly 0.45 to 1 microgram was reverse transcribed with random hexamers. TCR beta CDR3 regions were amplified with the immunoSEQ multiplex PCR assay covering 54 Vbeta and 13 Jbeta segments. Bias from PCR amplification was corrected by using a synthetic template baseline for primer optimization and for computational correction. The paper's data handling went like this. Reads were annotated to V, D and J genes per IMGT and analyzed with immunoSEQ Analyzer, keeping only productive sequences. Clonality was computed as one minus Shannon entropy normalized by log2 of the number of productive unique sequences. For each patient and control, public and private clones were evaluated within the 100 most prevalent clones. Clones were defined as Susac-specific when absent from the healthy and MS cohorts, from fewer than 1,300 published viral clones and from other ImmuneACCESS disease sequences. TCRdb took the public reads, trimmed them with fastp at Q25, ran MiXCR for clone calling and kept in-frame beta chains. For every CDR3 protein sequence, its rows merge into one entry that carries the most common genes and DNA. For this entry, the V and J calls and clone size follow TCRdb and not the study's own pipeline. The sample table records about 110,000 distinct CDR3 sequences; around 94% of these occur just once. The ten largest account for about 0.41% of the sample.

High-throughput TCR beta sequencing profiled peripheral blood CD8+ and CD4+ T cells from healthy donors, Susac syndrome patients and multiple sclerosis patients. The Susac syndrome patients fulfilled recently defined diagnostic criteria for definite or probable disease. CD8+ TEMRA cells were enriched by FACS, while bulk CD8+ and CD4+ T cells were purified by magnetic negative isolation. Blood was collected in EDTA tubes and processed within 24 hours, with PBMCs isolated through density gradient centrifugation. PBMCs intended for TCR sequencing were frozen in liquid nitrogen and were later thawed in a 37 degrees C water bath. A purity of at least 90% was achieved for sorted or isolated CD4+, CD8+ and CD8+ TEMRA cells.

The rearranged segments are TRBV29-1 and TRBJ2-7; the central 14 bases match TRBD2. Sequencing was done on a sample of CD8+ T cells from PBMCs. This sequence originates from a human donor with Susac syndrome. The CDR3: CSVGTSGGSPYEQYF. The DNA sequence is given as TGCAGCGTTGGGACTAGCGGGGGGAGCCCCTACGAGCAGTACTTC.